The source of this T cell receptor beta chain is a study of CD8 T cells in ankylosing spondylitis. Study observations and caveats: Seven to nine highly homologous variants made up a TCR beta motif that seemed to typify ankylosing spondylitis blood.

TCRdb processed the 5' RACE reads anew with MiXCR; each CDR3 protein has one entry. The table shows around 770,000 distinct CDR3 sequences, with 15% to 20% occurring only once. The CDR3 sequence is 14 residues long. Trimming cost V 6 bases and J 10 bases; bases outside gene matches: 9. This clonotype appeared a few times. The antigen remains undetermined. The sequencing input was blood, either unsorted or a sorted T cell fraction (not recorded which). The V and J genes are TRBV12-3 or TRBV12-4 and TRBJ1-4, with 9 bases identical to TRBD1. This TCR derives from a male donor with ankylosing spondylitis. This CDR3 is CASRAGQGRGKLFF. The CDR3, as DNA: TGTGCCAGCAGAGCAGGACAGGGGAGGGGAAAACTGTTTTTT.